Listed below are T cell receptor beta chains from one sample, sequenced in a study of memory CD4+ T cells and cytomegalovirus serostatus. Produced via immunoSEQ multiplex PCR; TCRdb's table is partial and in-frame only. The sample contains around 60,000 clones, 70% to 80% of which appear only once. Sample: memory CD4+ T cells from blood. The origin of the receptors is an adult in good health and CMV-seronegative. Both conserved end residues are part of each CDR3. Only part of the rows carry a size: once, few, many, or a class if the clone is expanded.

j_call clone_size cdr3_length v_call cdr3_aa
TRBJ2-3 NA 12 TRBV19 CASSTDSDTQYF
TRBJ2-7 NA 14 TRBV5-8 CASSSGQGLYEQYF
TRBJ1-1 NA 15 TRBV28 CASRRGGVANTEAFF
TRBJ1-1 few 14 TRBV13 CASSRTGMNTEAFF
TRBJ1-1 NA 13 TRBV7-7 CASSATVNTEAFF
TRBJ2-3 NA 14 TRBV5-1 CASNERGDTDTQYF
TRBJ1-1 NA 16 TRBV4-1 CASSQGKGSLNTEAFF
TRBJ2-7 NA 18 TRBV5-1 CASSLYRNGQGSSYEQYF
TRBJ1-5 NA 13 TRBV18 CASSLSGNQPQHF
TRBJ2-3 NA 16 TRBV9 CASSVVGLQMPDTQYF
TRBJ2-1 once 16 TRBV7-9 CASSLGTSGMRNEQFF
TRBJ1-4 few 15 TRBV18 CASSPVNRGGEKLFF
TRBJ2-7 NA 15 TRBV6-1 CASSETGTRSYEQYF
TRBJ2-7 NA 13 TRBV2 CASSEQGAYEQYF
TRBJ2-7 once 16 TRBV5-1 CASSSGTGTGTDEQYF
TRBJ1-2 NA 15 TRBV2 CASRISGTGNYGYTF
TRBJ2-1 NA 14 TRBV7-2 CASSPHGGYNEQFF
TRBJ1-1 NA 15 TRBV6-6 CASSYSDRLGTEAFF
TRBJ2-7 NA 14 TRBV5-1 CASSFNSARYEQYF
TRBJ1-2 NA 17 TRBV5-1 CASSLTGQGGANYGYTF
TRBJ2-7 NA 13 TRBV15 CATSRDMGYEQYF
TRBJ1-4 few 16 TRBV4-3 CASSPEGGGMGEKLFF
TRBJ2-3 NA 15 TRBV7-7 CASSLATSGADTQYF
TRBJ1-1 once 14 TRBV5-1 CASSADTTNTEAFF
TRBJ2-5 NA 15 TRBV4-1 CASSQGQGRVETQYF
TRBJ1-1 NA 11 TRBV15 CATSRRTEAFF
TRBJ2-2 NA 15 TRBV2 CASSVMGLSTGELFF
TRBJ1-3 NA 13 TRBV9 CASSFRQENTIYF
TRBJ1-1 few 13 TRBV19 CASTSLLNTEAFF
TRBJ2-7 NA 16 TRBV27 CASSLLGDIGSYEQYF
TRBJ1-4 few 17 TRBV5-5 CASSSTTWDSVDEKLFF
TRBJ2-7 once 16 TRBV30 CAWSGSISLGPNEQYF
TRBJ1-2 few 13 TRBV4-3 CASSQDSGSSYTF
TRBJ2-1 NA 14 TRBV9 CASTSGFVNDEQFF
TRBJ2-5 NA 16 TRBV5-1 CASRTSSGGRQETQYF
TRBJ1-1 NA 15 TRBV6-5 CASSYRGQKNTEAFF
TRBJ1-6 NA 12 TRBV11-2 CASSFQYSPLHF
TRBJ1-3 NA 16 TRBV15 CATSRDPGPSGNTIYF
TRBJ1-5 NA 14 TRBV7-6 CASSLAGFNQPQHF
TRBJ2-2 NA 15 TRBV7-6 CASSSIAGAGGELFF
TRBJ1-4 NA 14 TRBV15 CATSRDASAGKLFF
TRBJ2-3 NA 14 TRBV5-1 CASSLAASTDTQYF
TRBJ2-3 NA 14 TRBV29-1 CSVDSGGGADTQYF
TRBJ1-2 NA 16 TRBV7-2 CASSLATGFTNYGYTF
TRBJ1-1 NA 13 TRBV18 CASSPVGPTEAFF